This T cell receptor beta chain was recovered during a study of blood T cell repertoires in COVID-19. In the study overall: PBMCs, B-cell-depleted T cells, or T cells provided the cDNA or gDNA that made up the material.

The junction had 8 bases not matched to a gene; V was cut back by 7 bases and J by 0 bases. This CDR3 is built from 15 residues. Germline CDR1 and CDR2: SQVTM and ANQGSEA. Seattle enrolled patients during active infection and tracked them longitudinally. The table came from immunoSEQ multiplex PCR; TCRdb's copy has only in-frame clones and leaves some out. This sample has 150,000 to 200,000 clones, with 85% to 95% found just once. This chain joins TRBV29-1 and TRBJ2-2; 7 nucleotides line up with TRBD1. This TCR was sampled from a woman aged 55 to 70 with COVID-19, enrolled during active disease. Input material: peripheral blood. CDR3 protein: CSAAAGTANTGELFF. The CDR3 region has the DNA TGCAGCGCCGCGGCCGGGACAGCGAACACCGGGGAGCTGTTTTTT.